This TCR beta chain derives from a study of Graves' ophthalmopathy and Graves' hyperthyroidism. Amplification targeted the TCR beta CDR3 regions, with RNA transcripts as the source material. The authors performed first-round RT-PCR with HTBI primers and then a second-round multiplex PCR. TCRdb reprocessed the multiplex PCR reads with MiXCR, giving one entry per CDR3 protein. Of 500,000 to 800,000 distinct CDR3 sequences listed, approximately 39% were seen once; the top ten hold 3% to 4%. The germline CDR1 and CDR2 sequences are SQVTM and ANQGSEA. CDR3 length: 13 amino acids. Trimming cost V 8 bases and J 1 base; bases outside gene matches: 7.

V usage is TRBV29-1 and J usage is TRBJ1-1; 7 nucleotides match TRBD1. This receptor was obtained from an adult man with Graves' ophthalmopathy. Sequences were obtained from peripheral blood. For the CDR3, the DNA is TGCAGCCCAGACAGGGCTTGGAACACTGAAGCTTTCTTT. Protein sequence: CSPDRAWNTEAFF. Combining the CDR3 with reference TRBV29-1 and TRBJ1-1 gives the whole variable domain SAVISQKPSRDICQRGTSLTIQCQVDSQVTMMFWYRQQPGQSLTLIATANQGSEATYESGFVIDKFPISRPNLTFSTLTVSNMSPEDSSIYLCSPDRAWNTEAFFGQGTRLTVV.